A single sample is the source of the 30 T cell receptor beta chains below, sequenced in a study of vaccination effects on CD4 cells after COVID-19. CD4+ T cell isolation took place after less than 13 days of culture. Using immunoSEQ multiplex PCR, the repertoire was profiled, and TCRdb retains in-frame clones only, with some absent. Found here are 30,000 or so clones, 70% of them singletons; the top ten hold 3.8%. These TCRs' antigens remain unknown. The sample here was CD4+ T cells from PBMCs cultured without peptide, taken before COVID-19 vaccination. Receptors originate from a human donor who received a COVID-19 vaccine.

J is TRBJ1-4 and V is TRBV6-6; D unresolved. There are 15 residues in the CDR3. CDR1 and CDR2 from the germline V gene are MNHNY and SVGAGI (reference sequence). V lost 4 bases and J 8 bases, leaving 17 bases between the germline ends. In DNA form, the CDR3 reads TGTGCCAGCAGTTCCAACACCGGGAGGAGGGAAAAACTGTTTTTT. This translates into CASSSNTGRREKLFF.

This chain joins TRBV6-5 and TRBJ1-6; D perhaps matches TRBD1 (5 bases). The germline V gene encodes CDR1 MNHEY and CDR2 SVGAGI. V was clipped by 6 bases and J by 8 bases, with 14 bases between them. This CDR3 is 14 amino acids long. The CDR3 here is CASRRGVGDSPLHF. The CDR3 DNA reads as TGTGCCAGCAGGCGGGGGGTGGGAGATTCACCCCTCCACTTT.

The chain has TRBV9 and TRBJ2-1; TRBD1 is a possible D gene (5 bases). CDR3 length equals 16 residues. V lost 0 bases, J lost 0 bases, and 10 bases lay in between. CDR1 is SGDLS and CDR2 is YYNGEE in the germline V gene. The CDR3 coding sequence is TGTGCCAGCAGCGTAGGGGGCCTCAGCTCCTACAATGAGCAGTTCTTC. This encodes CASSVGGLSSYNEQFF.

CDR3 DNA sequence: TGTGCCAGCAGTGGCCCCCGGGCAGTTAGCAATCAGCCCCAGCATTTT. It specifies CASSGPRAVSNQPQHF. This chain joins TRBV6-2 or TRBV6-3 and TRBJ1-5; D is unresolved. In germline, CDR1 is MNHEY, CDR2 SVGEGT. The CDR3 consists of 16 residues. V was shortened by 5 bases and J by 0 bases, with 14 bases between the two germline ends.

V is TRBV27 and J is TRBJ1-1, with D uncertain. V lost 8 bases and J lost 0, with 13 bases in between. In germline, CDR1 is MNHEY, CDR2 SMNVEV (reference sequence). This CDR3 is built from 14 residues. In nucleotides, the CDR3 is TGTGCCAGCCGCACGGGGTCCATGAACACTGAAGCTTTCTTT. Its translation: CASRTGSMNTEAFF.

V and J are TRBV30 and TRBJ2-5; 8 bases match TRBD1. Losses at the gene ends were 1 base for V and 1 base for J; bases not matched to a gene: 5. This CDR3 region has 15 residues. In germline, CDR1 is GTSNPN, CDR2 SVGIG (reference sequence). The CDR3 coding sequence is TGTGCCTGGAGTGAAGGACAGGGCCGCCAAGAGACCCAGTACTTC. It translates to CAWSEGQGRQETQYF.

The chain links TRBV6-5 to TRBJ1-4; 7 bases match TRBD1. This CDR3 region has 15 residues. Germline V gene sequence: CDR1 MNHEY, CDR2 SVGAGI. J was trimmed by 5 bases and V by 2 bases; bases with no gene match: 5. The CDR3, as DNA: TGTGCCAGCAGTTACCGGGACAGCAGGAATGAAAAACTGTTTTTT. This translates into CASSYRDSRNEKLFF.

The V and J genes are TRBV2 and TRBJ1-2; TRBD1 agrees at 8 bases. From germline, CDR1 is SNHLY and CDR2 FYNNEI. V lost 7 bases and J lost 3; bases outside the gene matches: 7. This CDR3 has 14 residues. Written as DNA, the CDR3 is TGTGCCAGCACTGAGGGACAGGTGGACTATGGCTACACCTTC. Translating gives CASTEGQVDYGYTF.

The rearrangement links TRBV15 to TRBJ2-7; perhaps TRBD2 as D (5 bases). This CDR3 has 14 residues. Germline V gene sequence: CDR1 LNHNV, CDR2 YYDKDF (reference sequence). V was cut by 0 bases and J by 5 bases, with 11 bases left in between. CDR3 bases: TGTGCCACCAGCAGAGATAGGACTTCTGACGAGCAGTACTTC. It encodes CATSRDRTSDEQYF.

V and J are TRBV6-6 and TRBJ2-1; D is uncertain. V was cut by 2 bases and J by 6 bases, with 5 bases left in between. The CDR3 contains 12 residues. CDR1 and CDR2 (germline): MNHNY, SVGAGI (reference sequence). In DNA form, the CDR3 reads TGTGCCAGCAGTTACGGTACCAATGAGCAGTTCTTC. This encodes CASSYGTNEQFF.

The chain joins TRBV6-4 to TRBJ2-1; D is undetermined. In germline, CDR1 is MRHNA, CDR2 SNTAGT. The V end was cut by 1 base, the J end by 5 bases, with 9 bases between. The CDR3 consists of 14 residues. This CDR3 reads CASSDYKYNNEQFF. The CDR3, as DNA: TGTGCCAGCAGTGACTACAAATACAACAATGAGCAGTTCTTC.

The chain carries TRBV2 and TRBJ2-7; the D is unclear. Germline assignment: CDR1 SNHLY and CDR2 FYNNEI. This CDR3 is 13 amino acids long. Between the trimmed V and J ends, which lost 3 bases and 3 bases, there was a span of 9 bases. CDR3 coding DNA: TGTGCCAGCAGTGAGTGGGAACGCTACGAGCAGTACTTC. This translates into CASSEWERYEQYF. Full variable domain (missing parts from reference TRBV2 and TRBJ2-7): EPEVTQTPSHQVTQMGQEVILRCVPISNHLYFYWYRQILGQKVEFLVSFYNNEISEKSEIFDDQFSVERPDGSNFTLKIRSTKLEDSAMYFCASSEWERYEQYFGPGTRLTVT.

This clone was detected only a few times. The chain uses TRBV10-2 and TRBJ2-5; maybe TRBD1 (6 bases). The V gene lost 5 bases and the J gene lost 5 bases, with 9 bases spanning the gap. Looked up from germline, CDR1 is WSHSY and CDR2 is SAAADI. The CDR3 has 12 residues. CDR3 nucleotides: TGCGCCAGCAGTCAACAGGGCGAGACCCAGTACTTC. Translated: CASSQQGETQYF.

The gene calls are TRBV10-2 and TRBJ1-2; D is uncertain. Trimming took 4 bases from V and 4 from J, leaving 7 bases between them. Germline V CDR1 and CDR2: WSHSY, SAAADI. CDR3 size: 12 residues. The CDR3 loop reads CASSVAGYGYTF. DNA for the CDR3: TGCGCCAGCAGTGTTGCAGGCTATGGCTACACCTTC.

The chain has TRBV6-2 or TRBV6-3 and TRBJ1-4; D is uncertain. CDR3 length equals 15 residues. CDR1 is MNHEY and CDR2 is SVGEGT in the germline V gene. V was shortened by 4 bases and J by 0 bases, with 9 bases between the two germline ends. CDR3 protein: CASSSYEATNEKLFF. DNA for the CDR3: TGTGCCAGCAGTTCATATGAGGCAACTAATGAAAAACTGTTTTTT.

The rearrangement uses TRBV5-1 and TRBJ2-2, with 8 bases that match TRBD1. In germline, CDR1 is SGHRS, CDR2 YFSETQ. V shed 4 bases, J shed 2 bases, and the junction held 7 bases outside the gene matches. The CDR3 contains 16 residues. CDR3 DNA sequence: TGCGCCAGCAGCAGGAACGGACAGGGCAACACCGGGGAGCTGTTTTTT. Its protein product is CASSRNGQGNTGELFF.

The rearrangement links TRBV29-1 to TRBJ2-2; D may be TRBD1 (5 bases). Germline loops: CDR1 SQVTM, CDR2 ANQGSEA. Trimming stripped 5 bases from V and 5 bases from J, with 18 bases between. The CDR3 extends over 15 amino acids. Here the CDR3 reads CSVPRGASTTGELFF. The CDR3 coding sequence is TGCAGCGTTCCAAGGGGCGCAAGTACGACCGGGGAGCTGTTTTTT.

This clone was found a few times. Germline is not matched at one junction end, which may reflect a read error. CDR3 amino acids: CASSDGGFIENF. Written as DNA, the CDR3 is TGTGCCAGCAGTGATGGGGGCTTCATCGAAAATTTC. This chain joins TRBV2 and TRBJ1-2; D is perhaps TRBD1 (6 bases). CDR1 SNHLY and CDR2 FYNNEI come from the germline V gene. The CDR3 spans 12 residues. Based on the CDR3 plus reference TRBV2 and TRBJ1-2, the full variable domain is EPEVTQTPSHQVTQMGQEVILRCVPISNHLYFYWYRQILGQKVEFLVSFYNNEISEKSEIFDDQFSVERPDGSNFTLKIRSTKLEDSAMYFCASSDGGFIENFGSGTRLTVV.

The chain employs TRBV10-3 and TRBJ2-1; TRBD2 matches at 11 bases. In germline, CDR1 is ENHRY, CDR2 SYGVKD. The length of the CDR3 is 18 residues. The V gene end was trimmed by 0 bases and the J gene end by 9 bases; junction bases not matched to a gene: 13. The CDR3 spells CAISESKRGSGRAVEQFF. The CDR3, as DNA: TGTGCCATCAGTGAGTCGAAGAGGGGTAGCGGGAGGGCCGTTGAGCAGTTCTTC.

V usage is TRBV10-3 and J usage is TRBJ1-2; 7 nucleotides agree with TRBD1. The trim removed 3 bases at V and 1 base at J, leaving 11 bases unmatched. In germline, CDR1 is ENHRY, CDR2 SYGVKD. CDR3 length: 17 amino acids. As DNA, the CDR3 is TGTGCCATCAGTGATACAGGGGCCGTAATTATTAACTATGGCTACACCTTC. Amino acids: CAISDTGAVIINYGYTF.

The V and J genes are TRBV3-1 (or the pseudogene TRBV3-2) and TRBJ2-6; no firm D call. The CDR3 has 16 residues. Trimming removed 0 bases from V and 3 bases from J, with 9 bases in between. The V gene's germline CDR1 is LGHDT and CDR2 YNNKEL (reference sequence). The CDR3 bases are TGTGCCAGCAGCCAAGATAGGTACAGTGGGGCCAACGTCCTGACTTTC. This gives the protein CASSQDRYSGANVLTF.

V and J are TRBV7-9 and TRBJ1-6, with TRBD1 identical over 9 bases. CDR3 length: 16 residues. With V trimmed by 5 bases and J by 6 bases, 8 bases remained unmatched. Germline-derived CDR1 and CDR2 are SEHNR and FQNEAQ (reference sequence). CDR3 sequence reads: CASSHKRQGGNSPLHF. The CDR3 DNA is TGTGCCAGCAGCCACAAGAGACAGGGGGGTAATTCACCCCTCCACTTT.

The chain joins TRBV20-1 to TRBJ1-2; D gene uncertain. Germline V gene sequence: CDR1 DFQATT, CDR2 SNEGSKA (reference sequence). The CDR3 runs to 11 residues. The germline V and J ends were trimmed by 1 base and 7 bases, with 7 bases remaining between them. CDR3 in amino acids: CSARVGGGYTF. Written as DNA, the CDR3 is TGCAGTGCTAGAGTGGGCGGTGGCTACACCTTC.

This rearrangement joins TRBV24-1 to TRBJ2-2, with D uncertain. CDR1 and CDR2 (germline): KGHDR, SFDVKD. V lost 5 bases, J lost 6 bases, and 15 bases lay in between. The CDR3 spans 15 residues. This chain's CDR3 is CATSGSLDRAGELFF. CDR3 DNA sequence: TGTGCCACCAGTGGTTCCCTGGATCGGGCCGGGGAGCTGTTTTTT.

V gene TRBV3-1 (or the pseudogene TRBV3-2) combines with J gene TRBJ1-2; a weak D match, TRBD1 (6 bases). The CDR3 loop spans 11 amino acids. Between the trimmed V and J ends, which lost 9 bases and 3 bases, there was a span of 8 bases. The V gene's germline CDR1 is LGHDT and CDR2 YNNKEL (reference sequence). The CDR3 DNA reads TGTGCCAGTCAGGGGTACTATGGCTACACCTTC. It translates to CASQGYYGYTF.

This clone was seen a few times. CDR3 amino acids: CASSQARNTEAFF. CDR3 nucleotides: TGTGCCAGCAGCCAGGCCAGGAACACTGAAGCTTTCTTT. The chain is built from TRBV3-1 (or the pseudogene TRBV3-2) and TRBJ1-1; D uncertain. V was pared by 3 bases and J by 1 base, with 6 bases between. The germline V gene has CDR1 LGHDT and CDR2 YNNKEL (reference sequence). The CDR3 is 13 residues long.

The CDR3, as DNA: TGCGCCAGCACCCCACTCACAGGGAACTATGGCTACACCTTC. Translating it yields CASTPLTGNYGYTF. The V gene is TRBV5-1, the J gene TRBJ1-2; possibly TRBD1 for D (6 bases). The CDR3 length is 14 residues. V gave up 6 bases and J gave up 2 bases, with 14 bases separating them. Germline V gene sequence: CDR1 SGHRS, CDR2 YFSETQ.

V usage is TRBV6-5 and J usage is TRBJ2-5, with D maybe TRBD2 (5 bases). Trimming left V 7 bases short and J 4 bases short, with 13 bases between. The CDR3 spans 13 residues. Germline V CDR1 and CDR2: MNHEY, SVGAGI. The CDR3 DNA follows: TGTGCCAGCATCTCGGGGAATCGAGAGACCCAGTACTTC. Translation gives CASISGNRETQYF.

The chain couples TRBV29-1 to TRBJ2-7, with D unresolved. The CDR3 is made up of 12 amino acids. Trimming removed 0 bases at V and 5 bases at J, with 8 bases between. Germline loops: CDR1 SQVTM, CDR2 ANQGSEA. The CDR3 protein is CSVEEGSHEQYF. The DNA for the CDR3 is TGCAGCGTTGAAGAGGGGTCTCACGAGCAGTACTTC.

The V call is TRBV6-5, the J call TRBJ1-5, with 7 bases identical to TRBD1. J was trimmed by 4 bases and V by 8 bases; bases with no gene match: 5. In germline, CDR1 is MNHEY, CDR2 SVGAGI. The CDR3 loop spans 13 amino acids. CDR3 protein: CASAGQQNQPQHF. The CDR3 nucleotides read TGTGCCAGCGCGGGACAGCAGAATCAGCCCCAGCATTTT.